These 2 T cell receptor beta chains originate from one sample sequenced in a study of identical twins. MiXCR was run by TCRdb on the 5' RACE reads, yielding one entry per CDR3 protein. The sample has fewer than 650,000 distinct CDR3 sequences, about 7.6% seen once; the top ten hold less than 2%. This sample was shared with a second study, whose subject was yellow fever vaccine responses in identical twins.

The sequencing input was PBMCs. Receptor source: a woman younger than 30 in good health.

In this sample, this clonotype turned up many times. V and J are TRBV11-2 and TRBJ1-4, with a tentative D call TRBD1 (5 bases). CDR1 SGHAT and CDR2 FQNNGV come from the germline V gene. Deletions cut 4 bases from V and 8 bases from J, with 17 bases between. This CDR3 has 15 residues. This CDR3 is CASSYPGTREEKLFF. The CDR3 DNA reads TGTGCCAGCAGCTACCCCGGGACGCGTGAGGAAAAACTGTTTTTT.

In this sample, this clonotype turned up many times. This rearrangement joins TRBV20-1 to TRBJ2-1, with 8 positions matching TRBD2. Unmatched junction bases numbered 14, after V lost 5 bases and J lost 5 bases. Per the germline V gene, CDR1 is DFQATT and CDR2 is SNEGSKA (reference sequence). This CDR3 is 16 amino acids long. The CDR3 loop is CSAGDFLSGVDNEQFF. In DNA form, the CDR3 reads TGCAGTGCTGGCGACTTTCTTAGCGGGGTTGACAATGAGCAGTTCTTC.